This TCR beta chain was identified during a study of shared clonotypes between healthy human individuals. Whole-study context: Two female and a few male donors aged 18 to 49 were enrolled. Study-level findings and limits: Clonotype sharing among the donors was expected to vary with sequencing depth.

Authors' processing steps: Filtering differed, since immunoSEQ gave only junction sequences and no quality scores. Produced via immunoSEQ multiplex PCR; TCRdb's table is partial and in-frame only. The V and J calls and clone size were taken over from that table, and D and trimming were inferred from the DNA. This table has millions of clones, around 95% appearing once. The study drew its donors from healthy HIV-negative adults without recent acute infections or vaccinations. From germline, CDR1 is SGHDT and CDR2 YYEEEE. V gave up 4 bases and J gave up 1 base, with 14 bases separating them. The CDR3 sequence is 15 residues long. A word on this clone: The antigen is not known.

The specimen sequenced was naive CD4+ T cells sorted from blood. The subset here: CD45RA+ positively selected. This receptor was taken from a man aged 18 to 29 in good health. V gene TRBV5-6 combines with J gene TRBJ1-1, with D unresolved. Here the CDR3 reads CASSPRPFSNTEAFF. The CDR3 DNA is TGTGCCAGCAGCCCAAGACCGTTCTCGAACACTGAAGCTTTCTTT. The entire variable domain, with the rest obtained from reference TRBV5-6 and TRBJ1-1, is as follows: DAGVTQSPTHLIKTRGQQVTLRCSPKSGHDTVSWYQQALGQGPQFIFQYYEEEERQRGNFPDRFSGHQFPNYSSELNVNALLLGDSALYLCASSPRPFSNTEAFFGQGTRLTVV.